The present TCR beta chain was sequenced within a study of shared clonotypes between healthy human individuals. Every one of the donors was a Caucasian adult that lived in Nashville, Tennessee. The study, taken as a whole, reports: Measured sharing among donors was expected to vary with sequencing depth. Around 5% was the fraction of naive CD4 clonotypes found shared across several donors.

The authors' processing: ImmunoSEQ only sent back junction sequences with no quality scores, so filtering was done differently. Sequencing used immunoSEQ multiplex PCR; TCRdb keeps in-frame clones, though not all of them. V, J and clone size reflect that table, while D and trimming were determined from the DNA. Among about 1.1 million clones, roughly 74% were seen once, and the ten largest hold 0.6% to 0.7%. A note on this clone: Its antigen is unknown.

The junction had 7 bases not matched to a gene; V was cut back by 2 bases and J by 2 bases. The germline gives CDR1 MNHEY, CDR2 SMNVEV (reference sequence). This CDR3 is built from 16 residues. Material: memory CD4+ T cells from PBMCs. Described subset: CD45RA-negative fraction. V is TRBV27 and J is TRBJ2-7, with 9 bases identical to TRBD2. The TCR originated in a man between 18 and 35 years old in good health. Some clones in this sample may be carry-over from other donors' samples. The CDR3 spells CASSLAAGGSPYEQYF. Here the CDR3 DNA reads TGTGCCAGCAGTTTAGCCGCGGGAGGGTCTCCCTACGAGCAGTACTTC.